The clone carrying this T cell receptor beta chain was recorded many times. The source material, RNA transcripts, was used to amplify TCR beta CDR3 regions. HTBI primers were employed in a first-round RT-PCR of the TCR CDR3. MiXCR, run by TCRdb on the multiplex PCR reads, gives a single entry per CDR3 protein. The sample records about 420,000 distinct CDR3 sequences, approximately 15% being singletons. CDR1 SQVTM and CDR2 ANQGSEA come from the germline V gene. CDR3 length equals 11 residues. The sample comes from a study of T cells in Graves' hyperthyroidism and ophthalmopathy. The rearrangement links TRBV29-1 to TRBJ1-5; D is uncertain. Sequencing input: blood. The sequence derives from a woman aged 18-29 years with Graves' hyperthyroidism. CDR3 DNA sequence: TGCACCTCCGAGGTGAATCAGCCCCAGCATTTT. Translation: CTSEVNQPQHF.